These 3 T cell receptor beta chains were sequenced from one sample in a study of technical replicates of blood from a few donors. The table came from immunoSEQ multiplex PCR; TCRdb's copy has only in-frame clones and leaves some out. The sample has around 100,000 clones, roughly 94% seen once. The sequenced sample was T cells isolated from PBMCs. The receptors were sampled from a human donor in good health.

This chain uses TRBV5-4 with TRBJ2-6; TRBD2 aligns across 7 bases. Germline V gene sequence: CDR1 SGHNT, CDR2 YYREEE (reference sequence). Trimming took 0 bases from V and 0 from J; bases not matched to a gene: 9. The CDR3 totals 19 residues. The CDR3 spells CASSLGGGQPFSGANVLTF. The CDR3 DNA sequence: TGTGCCAGCAGCTTGGGGGGGGGTCAACCATTCTCTGGGGCCAACGTCCTGACTTTC.

In DNA form, the CDR3 reads TGTGCCAGTGAGGACAGGCTCAATCAGCCCCAGCATTTT. Its protein is CASEDRLNQPQHF. The J gene is TRBJ1-5, the V gene TRBV19, with 7 positions matching TRBD1. V was pared by 8 bases and J by 3 bases, with 4 bases of the junction left unmatched. The CDR3 runs 13 residues. Germline V gene sequence: CDR1 LNHDA, CDR2 SQIVND (reference sequence).

A few counts support this clone. This sequence joins TRBV5-1 and TRBJ2-7, with 7 positions matching TRBD1. In germline, CDR1 is SGHRS, CDR2 YFSETQ. This CDR3 contains 14 residues. Trimming took 5 bases from V and 4 from J; bases not matched to a gene: 9. The CDR3 nucleotides are TGCGCCAGCAGGCAGACAGGGCTTTCTTACGAGCAGTACTTC. This codes for CASRQTGLSYEQYF.